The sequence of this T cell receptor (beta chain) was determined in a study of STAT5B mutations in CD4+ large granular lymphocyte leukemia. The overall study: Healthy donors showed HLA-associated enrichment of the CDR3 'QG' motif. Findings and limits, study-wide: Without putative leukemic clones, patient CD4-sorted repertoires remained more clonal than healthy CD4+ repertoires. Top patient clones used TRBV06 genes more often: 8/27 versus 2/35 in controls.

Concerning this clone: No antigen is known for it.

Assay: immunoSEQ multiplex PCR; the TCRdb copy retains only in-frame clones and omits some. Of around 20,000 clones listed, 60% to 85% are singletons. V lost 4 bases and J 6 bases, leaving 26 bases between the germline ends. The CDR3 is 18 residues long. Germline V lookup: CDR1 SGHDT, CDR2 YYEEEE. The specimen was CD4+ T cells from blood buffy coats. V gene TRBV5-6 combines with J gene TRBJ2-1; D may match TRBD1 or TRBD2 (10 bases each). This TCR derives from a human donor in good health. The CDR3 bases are TGTGCCAGCAGCACGGACAGGGGGGGCCTAGCGGGAGTCAATGAGCAGTTCTTC. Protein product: CASSTDRGGLAGVNEQFF.